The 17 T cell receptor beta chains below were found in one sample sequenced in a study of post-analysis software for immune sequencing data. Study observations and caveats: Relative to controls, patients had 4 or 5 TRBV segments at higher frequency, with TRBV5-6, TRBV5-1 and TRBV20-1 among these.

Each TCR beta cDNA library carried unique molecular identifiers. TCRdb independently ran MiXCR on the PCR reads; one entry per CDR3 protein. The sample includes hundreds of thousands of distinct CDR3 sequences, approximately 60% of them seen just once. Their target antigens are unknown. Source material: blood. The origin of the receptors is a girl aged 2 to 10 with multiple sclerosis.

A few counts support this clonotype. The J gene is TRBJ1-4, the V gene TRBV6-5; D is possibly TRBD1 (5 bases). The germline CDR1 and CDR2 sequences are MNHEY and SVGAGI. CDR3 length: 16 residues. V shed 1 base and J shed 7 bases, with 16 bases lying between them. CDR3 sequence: CASSYWRGSLGEKLFF. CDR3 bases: TGTGCCAGCAGTTACTGGAGGGGCTCCCTAGGTGAAAAACTGTTTTTT.

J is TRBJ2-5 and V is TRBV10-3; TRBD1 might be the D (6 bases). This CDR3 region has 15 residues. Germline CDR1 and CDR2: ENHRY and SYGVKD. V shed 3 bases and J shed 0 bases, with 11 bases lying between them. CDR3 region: CAISDLQGNQETQYF. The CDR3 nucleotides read TGTGCCATCAGTGACCTACAGGGAAACCAAGAGACCCAGTACTTC.

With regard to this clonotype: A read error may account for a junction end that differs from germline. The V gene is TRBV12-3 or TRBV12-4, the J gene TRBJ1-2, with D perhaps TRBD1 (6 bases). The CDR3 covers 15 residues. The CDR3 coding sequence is TGTGCCGGCAGCCGGGGGGCTTCTTCTAACTATGGCTACACCTTC. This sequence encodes CAGSRGASSNYGYTF.

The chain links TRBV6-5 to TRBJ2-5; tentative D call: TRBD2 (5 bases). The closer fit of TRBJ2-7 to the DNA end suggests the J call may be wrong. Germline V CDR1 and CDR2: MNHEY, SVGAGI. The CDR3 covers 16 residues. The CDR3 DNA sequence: TGTGCCAGCAGTTACTCGAAAGGTTTTGAGGGCTACGAGCAGTACTTC. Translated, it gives CASSYSKGFEGYEQYF.

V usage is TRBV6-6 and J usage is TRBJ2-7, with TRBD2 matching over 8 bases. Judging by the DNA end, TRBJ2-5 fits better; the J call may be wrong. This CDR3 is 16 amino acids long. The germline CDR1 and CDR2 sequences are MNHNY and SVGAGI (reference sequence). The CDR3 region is CASRRSSGAPPETQYF. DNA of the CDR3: TGTGCCAGCAGGAGAAGTAGCGGGGCCCCTCCAGAGACCCAGTACTTC.

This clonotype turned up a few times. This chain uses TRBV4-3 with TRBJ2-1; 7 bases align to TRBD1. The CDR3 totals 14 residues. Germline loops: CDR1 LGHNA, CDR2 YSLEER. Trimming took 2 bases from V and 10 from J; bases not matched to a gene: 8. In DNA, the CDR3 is TGCGCCAGCAGCCAATGGGGTAGGGGGCGGGAGCAGTTCTTC. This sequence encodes CASSQWGRGREQFF.

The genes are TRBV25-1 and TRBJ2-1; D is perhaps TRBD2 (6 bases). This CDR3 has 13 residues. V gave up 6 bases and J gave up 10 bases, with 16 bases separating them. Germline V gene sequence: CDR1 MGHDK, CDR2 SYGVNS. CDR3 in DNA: TGTGCCAGCAGCACCTTTGAAGGAGGGGAGCAGTTCTTC. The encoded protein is CASSTFEGGEQFF.

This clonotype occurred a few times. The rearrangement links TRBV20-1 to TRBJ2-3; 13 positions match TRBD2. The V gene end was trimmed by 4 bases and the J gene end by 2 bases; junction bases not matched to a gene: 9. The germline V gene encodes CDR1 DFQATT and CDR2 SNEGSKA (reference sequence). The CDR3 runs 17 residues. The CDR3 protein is CSAKLRTSGGFTDTQYF. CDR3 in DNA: TGCAGTGCTAAACTCCGGACTAGCGGGGGTTTCACAGATACGCAGTATTTT.

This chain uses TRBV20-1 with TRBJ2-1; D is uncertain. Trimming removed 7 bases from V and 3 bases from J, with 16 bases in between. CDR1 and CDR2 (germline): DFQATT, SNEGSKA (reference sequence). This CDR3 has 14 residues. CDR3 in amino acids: CSGEHLSIYNEQFF. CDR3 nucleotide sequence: TGCAGTGGGGAACACCTTTCTATCTACAATGAGCAGTTCTTC.

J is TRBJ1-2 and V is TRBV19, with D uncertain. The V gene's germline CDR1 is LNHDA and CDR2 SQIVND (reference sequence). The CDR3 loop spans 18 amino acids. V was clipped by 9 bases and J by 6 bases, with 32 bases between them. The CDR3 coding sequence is TGTGCCAGCAAGCTGTCTCTACCTCTACCTAGGGTGTACGATGGCTACACCTTC. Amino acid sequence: CASKLSLPLPRVYDGYTF.

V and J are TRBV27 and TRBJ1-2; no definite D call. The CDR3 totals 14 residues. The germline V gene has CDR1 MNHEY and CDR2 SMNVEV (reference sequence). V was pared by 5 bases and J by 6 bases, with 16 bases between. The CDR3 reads CASSAWGIRDGYTF. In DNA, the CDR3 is TGTGCCAGCAGTGCCTGGGGTATTCGCGATGGCTACACCTTC.

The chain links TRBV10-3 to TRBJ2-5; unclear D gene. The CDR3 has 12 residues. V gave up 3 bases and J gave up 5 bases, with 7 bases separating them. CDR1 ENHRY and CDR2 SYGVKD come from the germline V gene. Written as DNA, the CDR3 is TGTGCCATCAGTGAAGAAGTTGAGACCCAGTACTTC. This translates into CAISEEVETQYF.

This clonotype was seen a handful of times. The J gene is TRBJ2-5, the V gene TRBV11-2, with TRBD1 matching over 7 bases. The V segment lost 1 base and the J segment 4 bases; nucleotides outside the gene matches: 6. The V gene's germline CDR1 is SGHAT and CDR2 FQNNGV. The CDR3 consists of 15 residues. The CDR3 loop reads CASSLGQGFVETQYF. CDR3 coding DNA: TGTGCCAGCAGCTTAGGACAGGGATTCGTAGAGACCCAGTACTTC.

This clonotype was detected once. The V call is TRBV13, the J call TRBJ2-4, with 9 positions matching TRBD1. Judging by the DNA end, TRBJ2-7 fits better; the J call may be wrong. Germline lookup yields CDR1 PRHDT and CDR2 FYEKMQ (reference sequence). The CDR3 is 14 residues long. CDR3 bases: TGTGCCAGCAGCCGGGGACAGGGATCGGGCGAGCAGTACTTC. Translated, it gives CASSRGQGSGEQYF.

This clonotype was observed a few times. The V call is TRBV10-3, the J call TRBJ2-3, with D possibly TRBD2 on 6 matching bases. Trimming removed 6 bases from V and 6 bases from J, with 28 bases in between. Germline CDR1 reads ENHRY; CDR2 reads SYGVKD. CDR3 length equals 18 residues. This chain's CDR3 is CAISGNGGSPLGWDTQYF. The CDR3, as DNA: TGTGCCATCAGCGGGAATGGGGGGTCTCCTCTGGGCTGGGATACGCAGTATTTT.

CDR3 loop: CASSLDLTGDHEQYF. CDR3 coding DNA: TGCGCCAGCAGCCTGGATTTGACAGGGGACCACGAGCAGTACTTC. The rearrangement links TRBV5-1 to TRBJ2-7; 8 positions agree with TRBD1. The J segment lost 5 bases and the V segment lost 4 bases, leaving 11 bases of the junction unmatched. CDR1 is SGHRS and CDR2 is YFSETQ in the germline V gene. The CDR3 is 15 residues long.

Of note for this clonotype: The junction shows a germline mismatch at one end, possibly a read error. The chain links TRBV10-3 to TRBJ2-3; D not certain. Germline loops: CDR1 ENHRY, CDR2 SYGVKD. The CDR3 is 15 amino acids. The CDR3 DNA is TGTGCCAACGCGATAGGCCTGGATGGCACAGATGCGCAGTATTTT. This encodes CANAIGLDGTDAQYF.